The 4 T cell receptor beta chains presented below share a single source sample, sequenced in a study of blood T cell repertoires in COVID-19. Profiling relied on immunoSEQ multiplex PCR, and the TCRdb table lists in-frame clones only, not all of them. The table lists about 89,000 clones, around 93% of them singletons. The material sequenced was peripheral blood. The receptors stem from a human donor with active COVID-19. The donor label of this sample is uncertain.

The chain has TRBV15 and TRBJ2-3; 8 bases are a match to TRBD2. CDR3 size: 17 residues. The V gene's germline CDR1 is LNHNV and CDR2 YYDKDF (reference sequence). Losses at the gene ends were 2 bases for V and 4 bases for J; bases not matched to a gene: 11. The CDR3 loop reads CATSRPTDGGAPDTQYF. The CDR3 nucleotides are TGTGCCACCAGCAGACCTACGGACGGGGGGGCCCCAGATACGCAGTATTTT.

The chain carries TRBV7-8 and TRBJ1-3; possibly TRBD1 for D (5 bases). The V end lost 7 bases, the J end lost 1 base, and 17 bases lay between the germline ends. Germline-derived CDR1 and CDR2 are SGHVS and FQNEAQ. There are 16 residues in the CDR3. CDR3 nucleotides: TGTGCCAGCACCCGGATGGGCAGGGTATCTGGAAACACCATATATTTT. Its protein product is CASTRMGRVSGNTIYF. The whole variable domain, remainder taken from reference TRBV7-8 and TRBJ1-3, is GAGVSQSPRYKVAKRGQDVALRCDPISGHVSLFWYQQALGQGPEFLTYFQNEAQLDKSGLPSDRFFAERPEGSVSTLKIQRTQQEDSAVYLCASTRMGRVSGNTIYFGEGSWLTVV.

Turning to this clone: Different DNA sequences within this sample yield the same CDR3. This sequence joins TRBV19 and TRBJ2-7, with D perhaps TRBD2 (6 bases). The CDR3 sequence is 12 residues long. The germline V gene encodes CDR1 LNHDA and CDR2 SQIVND (reference sequence). The V end was cut by 8 bases, the J end by 4 bases, with 12 bases between. This chain's CDR3 is CASGRGDYEQYF. The CDR3 nucleotides read TGTGCCAGTGGACGCGGGGATTACGAGCAGTACTTC.

This clone was counted a single time. CDR3 in amino acids: CASSPGTGVNYGYTF. The DNA for the CDR3 is TGTGCCAGCTCGCCCGGGACAGGGGTGAACTATGGCTACACCTTC. The chain couples TRBV18 to TRBJ1-2; 10 positions match TRBD1. Trimming cost V 6 bases and J 2 bases; bases outside gene matches: 6. CDR3 length: 15 amino acids. Germline-derived CDR1 and CDR2 are KGHSH and LQKENI.